This TCR beta chain is drawn from a study of shared clonotypes between healthy human individuals. Whole-study results and caveats: Estimated richness was generally greater in naive than memory subsets.

Division of CD4+ cells produced a CD45RA+ naive subset and a CD45RA-negative memory subset. Regarding this clone: Its antigen is undetermined. Other DNA sequences in the same sample also yield this CDR3.

The CDR3 length is 13 residues. Germline lookup yields CDR1 SGHVS and CDR2 FQNEAQ. V was shortened by 5 bases and J by 3 bases, with 11 bases between the two germline ends. Researchers divided each subset's genomic DNA evenly across several immunoSEQ plates. Profiling relied on immunoSEQ multiplex PCR, and the TCRdb table lists in-frame clones only, not all of them. The data hold roughly 2.6 million clones, with 90% to 95% observed a single time. The sample taken for sequencing was naive CD4+ T cells sorted from blood. Subset in this sample: CD45RA+ positively selected. This receptor was identified in a man between 18 and 35 years old in good health. The V and J genes are TRBV7-8 and TRBJ2-7; D is perhaps TRBD2 (6 bases). In DNA form, the CDR3 reads TGTGCCAGCAGCCTTAGCGGTTACTACGAGCAGTACTTC. This sequence encodes CASSLSGYYEQYF.